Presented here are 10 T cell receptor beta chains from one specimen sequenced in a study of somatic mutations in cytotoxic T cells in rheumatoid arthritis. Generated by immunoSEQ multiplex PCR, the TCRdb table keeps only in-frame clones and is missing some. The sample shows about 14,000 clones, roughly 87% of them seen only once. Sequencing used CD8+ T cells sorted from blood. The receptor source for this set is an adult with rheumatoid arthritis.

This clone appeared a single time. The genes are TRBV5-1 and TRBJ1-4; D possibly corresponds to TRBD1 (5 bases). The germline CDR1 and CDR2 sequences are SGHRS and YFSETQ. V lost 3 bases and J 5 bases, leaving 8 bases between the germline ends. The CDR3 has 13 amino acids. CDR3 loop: CASSWRGNEKLFF. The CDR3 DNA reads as TGCGCCAGCAGCTGGCGGGGCAATGAAAAACTGTTTTTT.

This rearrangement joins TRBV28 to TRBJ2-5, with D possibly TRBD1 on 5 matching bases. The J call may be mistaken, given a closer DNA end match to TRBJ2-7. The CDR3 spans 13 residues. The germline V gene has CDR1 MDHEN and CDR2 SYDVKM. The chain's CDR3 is CASSLLQGNEQYF. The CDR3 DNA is TGTGCCAGCAGTTTGCTTCAGGGTAACGAGCAGTACTTC.

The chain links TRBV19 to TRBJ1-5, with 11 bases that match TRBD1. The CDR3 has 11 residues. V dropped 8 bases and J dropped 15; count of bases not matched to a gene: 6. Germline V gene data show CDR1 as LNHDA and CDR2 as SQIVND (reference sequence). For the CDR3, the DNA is TGTGCCAGTGAGGACAGGGGGCTTTTGCATTTT. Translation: CASEDRGLLHF.

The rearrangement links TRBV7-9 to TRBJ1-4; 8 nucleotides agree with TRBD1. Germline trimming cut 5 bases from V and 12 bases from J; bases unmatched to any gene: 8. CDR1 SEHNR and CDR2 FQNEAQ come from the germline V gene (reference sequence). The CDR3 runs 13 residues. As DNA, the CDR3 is TGTGCCAGCAGCGCGCCGGAGGACAGGGAACTGTTTTTT. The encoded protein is CASSAPEDRELFF.

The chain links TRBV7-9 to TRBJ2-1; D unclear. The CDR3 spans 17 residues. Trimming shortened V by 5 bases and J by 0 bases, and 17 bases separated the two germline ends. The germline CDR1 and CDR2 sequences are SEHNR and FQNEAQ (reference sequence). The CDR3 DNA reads TGTGCCAGCAGCCAAAGTCTTAGGAGAAGCTCCTACAATGAGCAGTTCTTC. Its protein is CASSQSLRRSSYNEQFF.

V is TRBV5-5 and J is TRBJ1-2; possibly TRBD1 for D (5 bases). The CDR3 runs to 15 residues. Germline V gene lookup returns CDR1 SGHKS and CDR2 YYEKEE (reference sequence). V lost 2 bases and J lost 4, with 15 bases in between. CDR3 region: CASSFMRGSFYGYTF. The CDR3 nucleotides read TGTGCCAGCAGCTTCATGCGGGGCTCCTTCTATGGCTACACCTTC.

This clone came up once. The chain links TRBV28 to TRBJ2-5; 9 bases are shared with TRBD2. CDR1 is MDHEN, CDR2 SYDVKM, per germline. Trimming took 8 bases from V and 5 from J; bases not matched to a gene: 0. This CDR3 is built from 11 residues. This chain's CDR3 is CASAGGETQYF. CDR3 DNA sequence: TGTGCCAGCGCGGGGGGGGAGACCCAGTACTTC.

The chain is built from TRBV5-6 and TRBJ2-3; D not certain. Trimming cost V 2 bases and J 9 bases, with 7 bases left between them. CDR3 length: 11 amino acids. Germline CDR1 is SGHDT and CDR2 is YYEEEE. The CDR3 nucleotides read TGTGCCAGCAGCTTAAAGGACACGCAGTATTTT. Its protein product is CASSLKDTQYF.

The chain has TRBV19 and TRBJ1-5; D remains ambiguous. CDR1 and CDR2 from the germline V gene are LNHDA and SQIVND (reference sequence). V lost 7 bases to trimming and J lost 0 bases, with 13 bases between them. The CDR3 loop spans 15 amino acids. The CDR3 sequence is CASKDLAYSNQPQHF. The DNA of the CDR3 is TGTGCCAGTAAGGACCTGGCCTATAGCAATCAGCCCCAGCATTTT.

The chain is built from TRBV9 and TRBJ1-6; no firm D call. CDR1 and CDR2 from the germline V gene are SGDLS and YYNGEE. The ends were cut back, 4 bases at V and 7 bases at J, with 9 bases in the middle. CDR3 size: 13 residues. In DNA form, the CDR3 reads TGTGCCAGCAGCCCCAGTGGGAATTCACCCCTCCACTTT. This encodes CASSPSGNSPLHF.